This TCR beta chain was recovered during a study of blood T cells in healthy people across ages. The overall study: Through template switching, about one barcoded beta molecule was captured per two T cells, as measured in model experiments.

This clonotype turned up a few times. Combining a sample-barcoded 5' primer with a J-beta primer mix, a second PCR ran for 7 to 11 cycles. Each cDNA molecule, via a template-switch adaptor with 12 random nucleotides, was tagged. TCRdb passed the 5' RACE reads through MiXCR, listing each CDR3 protein once. The sample records some 710,000 distinct CDR3 sequences, 22% being singletons. The donors, aged about 6 to 90, were healthy Caucasians from Russia. Each donor gave about 9.3 milliliters of peripheral blood. This CDR3 is built from 12 residues. The germline gives CDR1 SGHTA, CDR2 FQGNSA. Sample: blood. The receptor was isolated from a man between 65 and 80 years old in good health. This chain links TRBV7-2 with TRBJ2-1; no firm D call. With the DNA end fitting TRBJ2-5 better, the J assignment may be wrong. The CDR3 reads CASSLRWETQYF. CDR3 in DNA: TGTGCCAGCAGCTTAAGATGGGAGACCCAGTACTTC.